The rows below give T cell receptor beta chains drawn from one sample of a study of human T cells and chemical hapten exposure. TCRdb fed the RACE reads into MiXCR, producing one record per CDR3 protein. The sample records fewer than 90,000 distinct CDR3 sequences, 6.6% being singletons. The sequenced sample was whole blood, obtained in connection with sensitization to the hapten diphenylcyclopropenone (DPC). The receptor source for this set is a woman between 25 and 40 years old with alopecia areata. Some clones in this sample may be carry-over from other donors' samples. Both conserved end residues are part of each CDR3. Fields, in order: clone size, D gene, V gene, J gene, CDR3 DNA, CDR3 protein. D genes are given only for firm matches. Clone size is stated in some rows and not others, as once, few, many or a class when expanded.

>few|TRBD1|TRBV18|TRBJ1-1
TGTGCCAGCTCGTCAGGGGGTACTGAAGCTTTCTTT
CASSSGGTEAFF
>many|.|TRBV5-1|TRBJ2-3
TGCGCCAGCAAGAGAACCAGTGTTGATACGCAGTATTTT
CASKRTSVDTQYF
>many|TRBD1|TRBV3-1|TRBJ1-1
TGTGCCAGCAGCCCCGGGGACAGGGCCGGCACTGAAGCTTTCTTT
CASSPGDRAGTEAFF
>few|.|TRBV5-1|TRBJ2-2
TGCGCCAGCAGCTTGGGGCATCCAAACACCGGGGAGCTGTTTTTT
CASSLGHPNTGELFF
>many|.|TRBV12-3/TRBV12-4|TRBJ2-2
TGTGCCAGCAGTCGAGGGGGGGGTGAGACCGGGGAGCTGTTTTTT
CASSRGGGETGELFF
>many|.|TRBV7-9|TRBJ1-1
TGTGCCAGCAGCTTTTTGGGGGCAGGGACTGAAGCTTTCTTT
CASSFLGAGTEAFF
>.|TRBD2|TRBV3-1|TRBJ2-7
TGTGCCAGCAGCCCGGGGGGAACCTACGAGCAGTACTTC
CASSPGGTYEQYF
>many|TRBD1|TRBV6-5|TRBJ1-6
TGTGCCAGCAGTTACGGGGGGGGGACAGGGTTCGCACCCCTCCACTTT
CASSYGGGTGFAPLHF
>many|.|TRBV5-5|TRBJ2-1
TGTGCCAGCAGCCGAGGGGTGGCAGGGCTTCGCAATGAGCAGTTCTTC
CASSRGVAGLRNEQFF
>many|.|TRBV20-1|TRBJ1-6
TGCAGTGCTAGAGATCATCGTGGGGCAGGGACCAATTCACCCCTCCACTTT
CSARDHRGAGTNSPLHF
>few|.|TRBV10-3|TRBJ1-2
TGTGCCATCAGTGACAGGGAAAGTGGTGGCTACACCTTC
CAISDRESGGYTF
>many|.|TRBV11-2|TRBJ2-7
TGTGCCAGCAGCTTAGTAGGGACACGTTCACCGATTTACGAGCAGTACTTC
CASSLVGTRSPIYEQYF
>.|.|TRBV11-2|TRBJ1-6
TGTGCCAGCTCCAGGGGCACGGGTAATTCACCCCTCCACTTT
CASSRGTGNSPLHF
>many|TRBD1|TRBV12-3/TRBV12-4|TRBJ2-7
TGTGCCAGCAGTCCAGGGGGCAGGTACGAGCAGTACTTC
CASSPGGRYEQYF
>few|TRBD1|TRBV6-5|TRBJ1-5
TGTGCCAGCAGTTTGGACAGGGGGCATCAGCCCCAGCATTTT
CASSLDRGHQPQHF
>.|.|TRBV5-5|TRBJ1-1
TGTGCCAGCAGCTTGGGGTCAGGTGTCAGCAACACTGAAGCTTTCTTT
CASSLGSGVSNTEAFF
>many|.|TRBV7-9|TRBJ1-2
TGTGCCAGCAGCTTAAAGACATCTCCATACTATGGCTACACCTTC
CASSLKTSPYYGYTF
>.|TRBD1|TRBV12-5|TRBJ1-2
TGTGCTAGTGGCCGGGACAGGAGCCTCCTCTACTATGGCTACACCTTC
CASGRDRSLLYYGYTF
>few|.|TRBV5-6|TRBJ1-2
TGTGCCAGCAGCTTGCAGAGGACCTATGGCTACACCTTC
CASSLQRTYGYTF
>many|.|TRBV20-1|TRBJ1-3
TGCAGTGCTGCTCGCGCCAGCTCTGGAAACACCATATATTTT
CSAARASSGNTIYF
>.|.|TRBV12-3/TRBV12-4|TRBJ2-7
TGTGCCAGCAGTTTAGTGGTTCGGAACCCGAGCTCCTACGAGCAGTACTTC
CASSLVVRNPSSYEQYF
>few|.|TRBV4-1|TRBJ2-2
TGCGCCAGCAGCCAAGGTTTTGCGGCACCTCGCCCCGGGGAGCTGTTTTTT
CASSQGFAAPRPGELFF
>many|TRBD2|TRBV5-1|TRBJ2-4
TGCGCCAGCAGCTCAAGACTGACTAGCGGGGACCCACTAGCCAAAAACATTCAGTACTTC
CASSSRLTSGDPLAKNIQYF
>.|.|TRBV20-1|TRBJ1-3
TGCAGTGCCCTGATGGGGGGGAATCTCGGAAACACCATATATTTT
CSALMGGNLGNTIYF
>.|.|TRBV5-1|TRBJ2-2
TGCGCCAGCAGCCTACCCAGAGATTCGAACACCGGGGAGCTGTTTTTT
CASSLPRDSNTGELFF
>many|.|TRBV29-1|TRBJ2-7
TGCAGCGTGGGATGGGGTCGGGGCGAGCAGTACTTC
CSVGWGRGEQYF
>many|TRBD2|TRBV10-3|TRBJ2-3
TGTGCCATCAGTGGGACTAGCGGTCTCACAGATACGCAGTATTTT
CAISGTSGLTDTQYF
>many|.|TRBV20-1|TRBJ2-2
TGCAGTGCTTCCTTCGGGCAGTCGAACACCGGGGAGCTGTTTTTT
CSASFGQSNTGELFF
>many|TRBD2|TRBV9|TRBJ2-1
TGTGCCACCGCTCGTGATAGCGGGGTGTACAATGAGCAGTTCTTC
CATARDSGVYNEQFF
>many|.|TRBV7-3|TRBJ2-1
TGTGCCAGCAGCTATATACGGGACACCCTGTTCTTC
CASSYIRDTLFF
>few|.|TRBV5-1|TRBJ1-1
TGCGCCAGCAGCTTGGTGGACATTAACACTGAAGCTTTCTTT
CASSLVDINTEAFF
>many|TRBD1|TRBV5-1|TRBJ1-2
TGCGCCAGCAGCTTGGCCCTGTGGACAGGGACGAGACCCTATGGCTACACCTTC
CASSLALWTGTRPYGYTF
>many|.|TRBV6-1|TRBJ1-2
TGTGCCAGCAGTCGGGACCGCTACTATGGCTACACCTTC
CASSRDRYYGYTF
>many|.|TRBV5-5|TRBJ2-7
TGTGCCAGCACGCGGGGTACGAACGAGCAGTACTTC
CASTRGTNEQYF
>few|.|TRBV3-1|TRBJ2-5
TGTGCCAGCAGCCACACCCCCGGCCAAGAGACCCAGTACTTC
CASSHTPGQETQYF
>many|.|TRBV12-3/TRBV12-4|TRBJ1-1
TGTGCCAGCAGCCGTACTCGGATCGGGGGAGAAGCTTTCTTT
CASSRTRIGGEAFF
>.|.|TRBV5-6|TRBJ1-6
TGTGCCAGCAGCTTGGGCAGGCCACCCCTCCACTTT
CASSLGRPPLHF
>many|TRBD2|TRBV4-2|TRBJ2-5
TGTGCCAGCAGCCGAACACTAGCGGGGGGAGAGACCCAGTACTTC
CASSRTLAGGETQYF
>few|.|TRBV5-4|TRBJ1-4
TGTGCCAGCAGCAAACGGGGGGAAAAACTGTTTTTT
CASSKRGEKLFF
>few|.|TRBV19|TRBJ2-3
TGTGCCAGTAGTATGGGGGGTCGCACAGATACGCAGTATTTT
CASSMGGRTDTQYF
>.|.|TRBV7-2|TRBJ1-1
TGTGCCAGCAGCTATAACTGGCCGGCTTTCTTT
CASSYNWPAFF
>few|TRBD1|TRBV5-1|TRBJ1-5
TGCGCCAGCAGCTTGGATGGGGACAGAAATCAGCCCCAGCATTTT
CASSLDGDRNQPQHF
>.|.|TRBV7-2|TRBJ2-1
TGTGCCAGCAGCTTAGTGGGAACCCAAAGCTCCTACAATGAGCAGTTCTTC
CASSLVGTQSSYNEQFF
>.|.|TRBV7-9|TRBJ2-3
TGTGCCAGCAGCCTCGGCACCCGGCGAGGACCGACTAGCACAGATACGCAGTATTTT
CASSLGTRRGPTSTDTQYF
>many|.|TRBV12-5|TRBJ2-5
TGTGCTAGTGGTTTGCCCAATCCCCGACGGAAAACCCAAGAGACCCAGTACTTC
CASGLPNPRRKTQETQYF
>.|.|TRBV11-2|TRBJ2-1
TGTGCCAGCACCCCAGCGAGCGGAGCCTACAATGAGCAGTTCTTC
CASTPASGAYNEQFF
>few|TRBD1|TRBV18|TRBJ1-3
TGTGCCAGCTCAGCGTCGACAGGGACCTCTGGAAACACCATATATTTT
CASSASTGTSGNTIYF